These 15 T cell receptor beta chains originate from one sample sequenced in a study of blood T cells in healthy people across ages. Through a sample-barcoded 5' primer and a J-beta primer mix, a second PCR was run for roughly 6 to 11 cycles. TCRdb redid the calling of the 5' RACE reads with MiXCR, one entry per CDR3 protein. The table shows some 800,000 distinct CDR3 sequences, with 20% to 25% occurring only once. This sample was also put to use in a study of T cells of mothers and their children.

The sequenced material came from blood. Receptors originate from a boy between 5 and 17 years old in good health.

The chain links TRBV9 to TRBJ2-1; D could derive from TRBD1 or TRBD2 (6 bases each). The CDR3 is 16 residues long. Germline CDR1 reads SGDLS; CDR2 reads YYNGEE. The V end lost 0 bases, the J end lost 0 bases, and 10 bases lay between the germline ends. The CDR3, as DNA: TGTGCCAGCAGCGTAGTAGGGGGGAACTCCTACAATGAGCAGTTCTTC. Amino acid sequence: CASSVVGGNSYNEQFF.

This sequence joins TRBV5-1 and TRBJ2-1, with D maybe TRBD1 (6 bases). The CDR3 consists of 13 residues. Germline assignment: CDR1 SGHRS and CDR2 YFSETQ. Trimming took off 5 bases at V and 5 bases at J, with 11 bases between the two ends. The CDR3 here is CASRGQTHNEQFF. The CDR3 DNA follows: TGCGCCAGCAGAGGACAGACCCACAATGAGCAGTTCTTC.

V gene TRBV12-3 or TRBV12-4 combines with J gene TRBJ1-2; 10 bases fit TRBD1. The CDR3 contains 16 residues. Trimming at V came to 6 bases and at J to 5 bases, leaving 12 bases not matched to a gene. DNA of the CDR3: TGTGCCAGCAGCTCTGCGCGCCGGGACAGGGGTTATGGCTACACCTTC. Its protein is CASSSARRDRGYGYTF.

The chain links TRBV3-1 to TRBJ1-2, with D uncertain. This CDR3 comprises 14 residues. V was cut by 1 base and J by 4 bases, with 10 bases left in between. CDR1 is LGHDT, CDR2 YNNKEL, per germline (reference sequence). CDR3 loop: CASSQGEGGYGYTF. The CDR3, as DNA: TGTGCCAGCAGCCAAGGGGAAGGAGGCTATGGCTACACCTTC.

This clonotype was counted between two and nine times. The rearrangement links TRBV12-3 or TRBV12-4 to TRBJ2-3, with unresolved D. This CDR3 has 13 residues. Trimming took off 3 bases at V and 2 bases at J, with 6 bases between the two ends. Written as DNA, the CDR3 is TGTGCCAGCAGTTTTGGCTTCACAGATACGCAGTATTTT. Translated: CASSFGFTDTQYF.

This clonotype was picked up a small number of times. The CDR3 DNA reads as TGTGCCAGCAGGCAAGGGGCTAACACTGAAGCTTTCTTT. Its protein product is CASRQGANTEAFF. The rearrangement links TRBV2 to TRBJ1-1; perhaps TRBD1 as D (5 bases). V was cut by 6 bases and J by 2 bases, with 10 bases left in between. The V gene's germline CDR1 is SNHLY and CDR2 FYNNEI. The length of the CDR3 is 13 residues.

The chain has TRBV9 and TRBJ2-5, with 8 nucleotides matching TRBD1. The end of the DNA is better explained by TRBJ2-1, so the J call may be wrong. The length of the CDR3 is 14 residues. Per germline, CDR1 SGDLS and CDR2 YYNGEE. The CDR3 DNA follows: TGTGCCAGCAGCGTAACAGGGGGTAGCGATGAGCAGTTCTTC. This translates into CASSVTGGSDEQFF.

This chain links TRBV13 with TRBJ1-1; 10 bases map to TRBD1. The CDR3 has 17 amino acids. With V trimmed by 4 bases and J by 5 bases, 13 bases remained unmatched. In germline, CDR1 is PRHDT, CDR2 FYEKMQ (reference sequence). This CDR3 reads CASSSTGGGWGLTEAFF. The CDR3 bases are TGTGCCAGCAGCTCGACAGGGGGCGGATGGGGGTTGACTGAAGCTTTCTTT.

The V and J genes are TRBV2 and TRBJ2-3; D remains unclear. The CDR3 covers 13 residues. Trimming stripped 7 bases from V and 6 bases from J, with 14 bases between. CDR1 is SNHLY and CDR2 is FYNNEI in the germline V gene. This CDR3 reads CASIQLLEDTQYF. CDR3 coding DNA: TGTGCCAGCATCCAACTTCTGGAGGATACGCAGTATTTT.

The V call is TRBV18, the J call TRBJ2-7; D remains unclear. The V and J ends lost 6 bases and 2 bases respectively, with 11 bases between them. The CDR3 is 13 residues long. CDR1 KGHSH and CDR2 LQKENI come from the germline V gene. The CDR3 nucleotides read TGTGCCAGCTCCGGAGTCGGGCCCTACGAGCAGTACTTC. This codes for CASSGVGPYEQYF.

The CDR3 is CAIGTGSEAFF. The CDR3 region has the DNA TGTGCCATCGGAACGGGATCCGAGGCTTTCTTT. The chain combines TRBV10-3 with TRBJ1-1; no reliable D call. There are 11 residues in the CDR3. The ends were cut back, 8 bases at V and 11 bases at J, with 15 bases in the middle. Germline V lookup: CDR1 ENHRY, CDR2 SYGVKD.

This clonotype was seen at least ten times. The gene calls are TRBV20-1 and TRBJ2-7; D is perhaps TRBD2 (6 bases). Germline V CDR1 and CDR2: DFQATT, SNEGSKA (reference sequence). The CDR3 totals 15 residues. The V end was cut by 0 bases, the J end by 3 bases, with 15 bases between. In DNA, the CDR3 is TGCAGTGCTAGAGATCTTTCCGGGAGACTCTACGAGCAGTACTTC. It is translated as CSARDLSGRLYEQYF.

This chain connects TRBV5-5 to TRBJ2-3, with D tentatively TRBD2 (6 bases). Trimming pared 0 bases from V and 0 bases from J, leaving 11 bases between. Germline CDR1 reads SGHKS; CDR2 reads YYEKEE (reference sequence). There are 16 residues in the CDR3. The CDR3 loop reads CASSLGNSGSTDTQYF. CDR3 sequence (DNA): TGTGCCAGCAGCTTGGGCAATAGCGGCAGCACAGATACGCAGTATTTT.

The chain joins TRBV20-1 to TRBJ2-3, with TRBD2 matching over 10 bases. Trimming removed 3 bases from V and 2 bases from J; junction bases left unmatched: 8. The CDR3 runs 16 residues. Germline CDR1 is DFQATT and CDR2 is SNEGSKA (reference sequence). As DNA, the CDR3 is TGCAGTGCTAGCGAAGCTAGCGGGAGAATCACAGATACGCAGTATTTT. Protein product: CSASEASGRITDTQYF.

J is TRBJ2-4 and V is TRBV5-1; TRBD1 agrees at 7 bases. Looked up from germline, CDR1 is SGHRS and CDR2 is YFSETQ. J lost 9 bases, V lost 0 bases, and 6 bases had no gene match. The CDR3 sequence is 14 residues long. The CDR3 is CASSLEGAPGIQYF. The CDR3 DNA is TGCGCCAGCAGCTTGGAGGGGGCTCCAGGCATTCAGTACTTC.